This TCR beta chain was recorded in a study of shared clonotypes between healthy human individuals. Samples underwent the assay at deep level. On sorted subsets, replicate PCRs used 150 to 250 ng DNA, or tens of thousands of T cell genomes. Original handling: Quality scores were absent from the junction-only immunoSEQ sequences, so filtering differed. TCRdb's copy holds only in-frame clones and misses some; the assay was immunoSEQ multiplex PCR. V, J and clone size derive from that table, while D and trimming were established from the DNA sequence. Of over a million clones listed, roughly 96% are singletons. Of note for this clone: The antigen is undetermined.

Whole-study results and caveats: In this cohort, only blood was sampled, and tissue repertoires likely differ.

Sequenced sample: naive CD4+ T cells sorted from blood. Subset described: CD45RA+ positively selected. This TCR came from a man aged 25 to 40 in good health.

The CDR3 sequence is CASSLGPSTQETQYF. CDR3 in DNA: TGTGCCAGCAGCTTGGGACCTAGCACCCAAGAGACCCAGTACTTC. The chain recombines TRBV7-2 with TRBJ2-5; tentatively, D is TRBD1 or TRBD2 (5 bases each). CDR3 length: 15 residues. V was trimmed by 3 bases and J by 1 base, leaving 12 bases between them. Germline V gene lookup returns CDR1 SGHTA and CDR2 FQGNSA.